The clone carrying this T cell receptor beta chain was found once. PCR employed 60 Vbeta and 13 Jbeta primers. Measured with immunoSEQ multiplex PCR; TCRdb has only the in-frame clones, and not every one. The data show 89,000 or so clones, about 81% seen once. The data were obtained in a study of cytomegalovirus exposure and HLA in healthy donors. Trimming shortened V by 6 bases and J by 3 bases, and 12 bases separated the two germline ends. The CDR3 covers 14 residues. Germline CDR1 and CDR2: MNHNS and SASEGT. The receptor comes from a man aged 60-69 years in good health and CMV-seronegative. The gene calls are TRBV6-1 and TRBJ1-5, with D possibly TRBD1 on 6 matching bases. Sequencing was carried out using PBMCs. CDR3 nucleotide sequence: TGTGCCAGCAGCCCAACAGGGTACAATCAGCCCCAGCATTTT. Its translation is CASSPTGYNQPQHF.